The 26 T cell receptor beta chains below were found in one sample sequenced in a study of T cells in Graves' hyperthyroidism and ophthalmopathy. RNA transcripts provided the source from which TCR beta CDR3 regions were amplified. The HTBI primer set was used in a first-round RT-PCR of the TCR CDR3. Via MiXCR, TCRdb re-called the multiplex PCR reads, giving one row per CDR3 protein. This sample yields 500,000 to 600,000 distinct CDR3 sequences, of which 40% to 55% are seen a single time; roughly 20% belongs to the top ten. Input material: peripheral blood or thyroid tissue (not recorded which). The receptors derive from an adult woman with Graves' disease, either hyperthyroidism or ophthalmopathy (not recorded which).

This clonotype was observed many times. The chain couples TRBV9 to TRBJ2-2; 11 bases agree with TRBD1. Germline V gives CDR1 SGDLS, CDR2 YYNGEE. This CDR3 region has 20 residues. V dropped 3 bases and J dropped 2; count of bases not matched to a gene: 15. CDR3 region: CASSEGGQGVRLDNTGELFF. The CDR3, as DNA: TGTGCCAGCAGCGAGGGGGGACAGGGGGTACGTCTCGATAACACCGGGGAGCTGTTTTTT.

V is TRBV20-1 and J is TRBJ1-4; D is unresolved. CDR3 length: 16 residues. Germline loops: CDR1 DFQATT, CDR2 SNEGSKA (reference sequence). V was shortened by 5 bases and J by 8 bases, with 24 bases between the two germline ends. The DNA of the CDR3 is TGCAGTGCTCACCGAGGATCGTGGAACACCGGGGAAAAACTGTTTTTT. Its translation: CSAHRGSWNTGEKLFF.

The chain uses TRBV19 and TRBJ1-4; TRBD1 agrees at 9 bases. CDR1 is LNHDA and CDR2 is SQIVND in the germline V gene (reference sequence). Trimming cost V 7 bases and J 3 bases; bases outside gene matches: 6. The CDR3 has 15 residues. The CDR3 reads CASTRQGGANEKLFF. The CDR3 bases are TGTGCCAGTACCAGACAGGGGGGAGCTAATGAAAAACTGTTTTTT. Drawing the rest from reference TRBV19 and TRBJ1-4, the complete variable domain is DGGITQSPKYLFRKEGQNVTLSCEQNLNHDAMYWYRQDPGQGLRLIYYSQIVNDFQKGDIAEGYSVSREKKESFPLTVTSAQKNPTAFYLCASTRQGGANEKLFFGSGTQLSVL.

This clonotype has just one count. Since no conserved phenylalanine or tryptophan closes the CDR3, a read error is the likely cause. This chain links TRBV7-3 with TRBJ1-1; no firm D call. Germline V gene sequence: CDR1 SGHTA, CDR2 FQGTGA. The CDR3 covers 13 residues. The CDR3 coding sequence is TGTGCTAGCAGTCTGACACGGAACACTGAAGCTTTCTGC. Translated: CASSLTRNTEAFC.

The chain uses TRBV20-1 and TRBJ1-2; D is unclear. The ends were cut back, 1 base at V and 3 bases at J, with 9 bases in the middle. This CDR3 has 13 residues. Germline CDR1 and CDR2: DFQATT and SNEGSKA (reference sequence). Here the CDR3 DNA reads TGCAGTGCTAGAGCGCACGACTACTATGGCTACACCTTC. The encoded protein is CSARAHDYYGYTF.

This clonotype was detected many times. The chain employs TRBV6-4 and TRBJ1-1; 7 nucleotides match TRBD1. V dropped 6 bases and J dropped 1; count of bases not matched to a gene: 5. Germline lookup yields CDR1 MRHNA and CDR2 SNTAGT. The CDR3 consists of 14 residues. CDR3 protein: CASRAGTENTEAFF. CDR3 bases: TGTGCCAGCAGAGCCGGGACAGAGAACACTGAAGCTTTCTTT.

The rearrangement uses TRBV24-1 and TRBJ2-7; D may be TRBD1 (6 bases). Trimming shortened V by 3 bases and J by 6 bases, and 11 bases separated the two germline ends. CDR1 and CDR2 from the germline V gene are KGHDR and SFDVKD. CDR3 length equals 13 residues. The CDR3 DNA sequence: TGTGCCACCAGTGATGTAGGGGGTCTCGAGCAGTACTTC. This sequence encodes CATSDVGGLEQYF.

This clonotype came up a few times. A much larger clone differs by one base, so this may be a read error. This sequence joins TRBV6-1 and TRBJ2-7; a possible D gene is TRBD2 (6 bases). Germline V gene data show CDR1 as MNHNS and CDR2 as SASEGT. V was cut by 4 bases and J by 7 bases, with 20 bases left in between. This CDR3 has 15 residues. CDR3 in DNA: TGTGCCAGCAGTGGGGGAGCCGGAGGGCCTGATGAGCAGTACTTC. Its protein product is CASSGGAGGPDEQYF.

This clonotype was observed at least ten times. This rearrangement joins TRBV5-1 to TRBJ2-7; D is possibly TRBD2 (5 bases). Germline CDR1 reads SGHRS; CDR2 reads YFSETQ. This CDR3 region has 16 residues. V was trimmed by 4 bases and J by 1 base, leaving 18 bases between them. This CDR3 is CASSPGFSFESYEQYF. The DNA of the CDR3 is TGCGCCAGCAGCCCGGGGTTTAGTTTTGAGTCCTACGAGCAGTACTTC.

V usage is TRBV6-6 and J usage is TRBJ2-5; D unclear. Trimming removed 2 bases at V and 3 bases at J, with 7 bases between. This CDR3 is 13 amino acids long. Germline CDR1 MNHNY, CDR2 SVGAGI (reference sequence). The CDR3 coding sequence is TGTGCCAGCAGTTACGGTGAGGAAGAGACCCAGTACTTC. Its translation: CASSYGEEETQYF.

The V and J genes are TRBV3-1 and TRBJ2-1; TRBD2 is a possible D gene (5 bases). The CDR3 is 14 amino acids. CDR1 and CDR2 from the germline V gene are LGHDT and YNNKEL (reference sequence). Trimming took off 5 bases at V and 11 bases at J, with 19 bases between the two ends. The CDR3 DNA sequence: TGTGCCAGCAGCGGGCGACGCGCGGGTACAAAGCAGTTCTTC. This gives the protein CASSGRRAGTKQFF.

The V and J genes are TRBV24-1 and TRBJ1-2, with a possible D match to TRBD1 (6 bases). In germline, CDR1 is KGHDR, CDR2 SFDVKD. Trimming took off 5 bases at V and 8 bases at J, with 14 bases between the two ends. The CDR3 consists of 13 residues. The chain's CDR3 is CATSGPGTRGYTF. CDR3 in DNA: TGTGCCACCAGTGGGCCCGGGACACGCGGCTACACCTTC.

CDR3 nucleotide sequence: TGCAGTGCTAGTGCCGGGGGGGAGACCCAGTACTTC. Translated, it gives CSASAGGETQYF. The chain recombines TRBV20-1 with TRBJ2-5; 7 bases agree with TRBD2. Losses at the gene ends were 3 bases for V and 5 bases for J; bases not matched to a gene: 3. The CDR3 has 12 amino acids. CDR1 and CDR2 (germline): DFQATT, SNEGSKA (reference sequence).

This clonotype was seen at least ten times. The chain uses TRBV4-2 and TRBJ1-6, with unresolved D. CDR3 length: 15 amino acids. Germline loops: CDR1 LGHNA, CDR2 YNFKEQ. Trimming pared 0 bases from V and 8 bases from J, leaving 11 bases between. CDR3 protein: CASSQDPTTDSPLHF. As DNA, the CDR3 is TGTGCCAGCAGCCAAGATCCTACAACCGATTCACCCCTCCACTTT.

This chain joins TRBV7-8 and TRBJ2-5; D not resolved. V lost 3 bases to trimming and J lost 9 bases, with 20 bases between them. This CDR3 has 15 residues. The V gene's germline CDR1 is SGHVS and CDR2 FQNEAQ. The CDR3 DNA sequence: TGTGCCAGCAGCTTGGGCTCGCTGCCCAATCAGCCCCAGTACTTC. Translated: CASSLGSLPNQPQYF.

This clonotype was counted at least ten times. V gene TRBV2 combines with J gene TRBJ2-2; D is unresolved. This CDR3 has 13 amino acids. The germline V gene encodes CDR1 SNHLY and CDR2 FYNNEI. V dropped 7 bases and J dropped 6 bases, with 12 bases sitting between them. CDR3 nucleotides: TGTGCCAGCACCTCGCAAATGGCCGGGGAGCTGTTTTTT. Protein product: CASTSQMAGELFF.

V is TRBV5-5 and J is TRBJ1-1; TRBD1 is a possible D gene (5 bases). From germline, CDR1 is SGHKS and CDR2 YYEKEE (reference sequence). The CDR3 is 16 amino acids. Deletions cut 4 bases from V and 5 bases from J, with 21 bases between. CDR3 loop: CASSTETNRWGTEAFF. The CDR3 DNA is TGTGCCAGCAGCACCGAGACAAACCGCTGGGGGACTGAAGCTTTCTTT.

Concerning this clonotype: A single base separates this from a much larger clone, so it may be a read error. The CDR3 ends on some other residue instead of the conserved phenylalanine or tryptophan, so this is likely a read error. This chain joins TRBV20-1 and TRBJ2-7, with D possibly matching TRBD1 (5 bases). CDR1 and CDR2 (germline): DFQATT, SNEGSKA (reference sequence). The ends were cut back, 6 bases at V and 2 bases at J, with 17 bases in the middle. The CDR3 has 14 residues. As DNA, the CDR3 is TGCAGTGCCAAAGCCCCCACAGGAACCTACGAGCAGTACCTC. Translating gives CSAKAPTGTYEQYL.

This clonotype showed up many times. V and J are TRBV5-1 and TRBJ2-5; D is unclear. Germline V gene sequence: CDR1 SGHRS, CDR2 YFSETQ. Trimming stripped 0 bases from V and 2 bases from J, with 11 bases between. This CDR3 is 15 amino acids long. The chain's CDR3 is CASSLEGWQQETQYF. The DNA for the CDR3 is TGCGCCAGCAGCTTGGAAGGGTGGCAGCAAGAGACCCAGTACTTC.

This clonotype was observed a handful of times. This sequence joins TRBV7-6 and TRBJ1-2; maybe TRBD1 (5 bases). Germline-derived CDR1 and CDR2 are SGHVS and FNYEAQ. The germline V and J ends were trimmed by 5 bases and 0 bases, with 13 bases remaining between them. The CDR3 covers 15 residues. The CDR3 nucleotides are TGTGCCAGCAGCATGACAGCCGGAGCTAACTATGGCTACACCTTC. Amino acids: CASSMTAGANYGYTF.

This clonotype appeared a few times. With a much larger clone just one base away, this may be a read error. This rearrangement joins TRBV7-3 to TRBJ2-1, with D unclear. The CDR3 length is 11 residues. Trimming shortened V by 2 bases and J by 8 bases, and 4 bases separated the two germline ends. Germline CDR1 and CDR2: SGHTA and FQGTGA. The DNA of the CDR3 is TGTGCCAGCAGCTTAGGGGATGAGCAGTTCTTC. Its protein is CASSLGDEQFF. Variable domain in full (rest from reference TRBV7-3 and TRBJ2-1): GAGVSQTPSNKVTEKGKYVELRCDPISGHTALYWYRQSLGQGPEFLIYFQGTGAADDSGLPNDRFFAVRPEGSVSTLKIQRTERGDSAVYLCASSLGDEQFFGPGTRLTVL.

V gene TRBV6-4 combines with J gene TRBJ1-6; D is unresolved. The ends were cut back, 0 bases at V and 9 bases at J, with 21 bases in the middle. The CDR3 sequence is 18 residues long. Germline V lookup: CDR1 MRHNA, CDR2 SNTAGT. DNA of the CDR3: TGTGCCAGCAGTGACTCCCCAGGACTACGGGTTCTGAGTTCACCCCTCCACTTT. This gives the protein CASSDSPGLRVLSSPLHF.

J is TRBJ1-2 and V is TRBV5-1; D may be TRBD1 (5 bases). Germline V gene lookup returns CDR1 SGHRS and CDR2 YFSETQ. This CDR3 spans 11 amino acids. Trimming shortened V by 3 bases and J by 12 bases, and 12 bases separated the two germline ends. The DNA for the CDR3 is TGCGCCAGCAGCTCGGACGGGGGGAACACCTTC. Translating it yields CASSSDGGNTF.

The chain links TRBV11-2 to TRBJ2-6; no firm D call. Germline V gene lookup returns CDR1 SGHAT and CDR2 FQNNGV. Trimming left V 5 bases short and J 4 bases short, with 12 bases between. CDR3 length: 15 amino acids. CDR3 nucleotides: TGTGCCAGCAGCGGGGTTAGGACCGGGGCCAACGTCCTGACTTTC. Amino acid sequence: CASSGVRTGANVLTF.

The chain links TRBV19 to TRBJ1-5; the match to TRBD1 covers 7 bases. Germline CDR1 is LNHDA and CDR2 is SQIVND (reference sequence). This CDR3 spans 15 amino acids. J gave up 6 bases and V 4 bases, and 9 bases lay outside the gene matches. CDR3 residues: CASSKSTGNAQPQHF. CDR3 DNA: TGTGCCAGTAGTAAATCGACAGGGAACGCTCAGCCCCAGCATTTT.

This clonotype was detected ten times or more. This chain uses TRBV27 with TRBJ1-1; no firm D call. Trimming pared 4 bases from V and 6 bases from J, leaving 18 bases between. The CDR3 is 15 residues long. Looked up from germline, CDR1 is MNHEY and CDR2 is SMNVEV (reference sequence). Written as DNA, the CDR3 is TGTGCCAGCAGTTCGCCGGCAGATTCAGCCCCTGAAGCTTTCTTT. It is translated as CASSSPADSAPEAFF.